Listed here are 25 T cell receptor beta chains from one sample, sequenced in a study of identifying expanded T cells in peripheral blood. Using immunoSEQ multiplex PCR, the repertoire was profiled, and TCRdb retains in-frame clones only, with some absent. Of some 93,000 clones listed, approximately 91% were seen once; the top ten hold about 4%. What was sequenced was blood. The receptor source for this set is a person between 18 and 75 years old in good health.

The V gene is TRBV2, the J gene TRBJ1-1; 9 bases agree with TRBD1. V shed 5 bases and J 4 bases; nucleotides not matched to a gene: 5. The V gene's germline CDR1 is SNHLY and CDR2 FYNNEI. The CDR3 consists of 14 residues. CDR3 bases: TGTGCCAGCAGTTTCGACAGGGGGGGCACTGAAGCTTTCTTT. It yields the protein CASSFDRGGTEAFF.

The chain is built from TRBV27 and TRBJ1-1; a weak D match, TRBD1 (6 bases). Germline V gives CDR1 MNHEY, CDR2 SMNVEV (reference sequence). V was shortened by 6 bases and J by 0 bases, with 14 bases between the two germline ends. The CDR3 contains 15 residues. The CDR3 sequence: CASSLDRDMNTEAFF. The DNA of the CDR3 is TGTGCCAGCAGCCTGGACAGAGACATGAACACTGAAGCTTTCTTT.

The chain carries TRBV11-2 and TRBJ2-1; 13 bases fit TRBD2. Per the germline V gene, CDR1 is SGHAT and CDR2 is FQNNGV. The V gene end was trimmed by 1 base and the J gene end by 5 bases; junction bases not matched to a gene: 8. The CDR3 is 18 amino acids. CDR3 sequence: CASSLVRGGLAGNNEQFF. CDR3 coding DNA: TGTGCCAGCAGCTTAGTTAGGGGGGGACTAGCGGGAAACAATGAGCAGTTCTTC.

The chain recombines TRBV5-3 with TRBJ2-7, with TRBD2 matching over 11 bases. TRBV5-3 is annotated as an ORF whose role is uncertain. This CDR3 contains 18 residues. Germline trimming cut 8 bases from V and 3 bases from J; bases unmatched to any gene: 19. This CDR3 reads CASPPGRGTSGCDYEQYF. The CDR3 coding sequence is TGTGCCAGTCCCCCAGGGCGGGGGACTAGCGGATGTGACTACGAGCAGTACTTC.

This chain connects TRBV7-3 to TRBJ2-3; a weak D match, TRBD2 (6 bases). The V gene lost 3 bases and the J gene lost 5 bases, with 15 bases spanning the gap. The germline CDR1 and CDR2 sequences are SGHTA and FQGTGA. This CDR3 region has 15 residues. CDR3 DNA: TGTGCCAGCAGCTTCGGACTATACGGATTAGATACGCAGTATTTT. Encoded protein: CASSFGLYGLDTQYF.

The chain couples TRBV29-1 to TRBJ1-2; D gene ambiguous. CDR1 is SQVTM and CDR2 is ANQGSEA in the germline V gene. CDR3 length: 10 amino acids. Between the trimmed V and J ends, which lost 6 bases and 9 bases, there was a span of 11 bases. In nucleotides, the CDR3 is TGCAGCGTGGCCGACCGGCGCTACACCTTC. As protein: CSVADRRYTF.

The CDR3, as DNA: TGTGCCAGCAGCACGGGACTAGCGGGAGGGGGAGAGACCCAGTACTTC. Translating it yields CASSTGLAGGGETQYF. This sequence joins TRBV5-4 and TRBJ2-5; 16 bases align to TRBD2. After removal of 4 bases from V and 4 bases from J, the junction contained 4 bases not matched to a gene. The CDR3 is 16 amino acids. Germline V gene lookup returns CDR1 SGHNT and CDR2 YYREEE (reference sequence).

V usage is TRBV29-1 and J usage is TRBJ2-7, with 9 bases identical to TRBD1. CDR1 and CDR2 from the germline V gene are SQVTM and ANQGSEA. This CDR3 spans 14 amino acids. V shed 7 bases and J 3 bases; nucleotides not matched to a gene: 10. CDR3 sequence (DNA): TGCAGCGGGGCAACCGGGACAGGGTACTACGAGCAGTACTTC. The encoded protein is CSGATGTGYYEQYF.

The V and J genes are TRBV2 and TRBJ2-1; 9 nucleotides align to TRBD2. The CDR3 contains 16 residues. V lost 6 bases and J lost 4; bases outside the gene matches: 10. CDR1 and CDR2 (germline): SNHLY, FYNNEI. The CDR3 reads CASRGGAGGGYNEQFF. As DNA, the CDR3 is TGTGCCAGCAGAGGCGGAGCGGGGGGCGGGTACAATGAGCAGTTCTTC.

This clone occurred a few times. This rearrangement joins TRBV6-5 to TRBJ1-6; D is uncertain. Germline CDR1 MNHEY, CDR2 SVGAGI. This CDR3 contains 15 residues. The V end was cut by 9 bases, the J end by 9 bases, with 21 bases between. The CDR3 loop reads CASSRGGMRSSPLHF. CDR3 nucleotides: TGTGCCAGTAGCCGCGGCGGGATGCGTTCTTCACCCCTCCACTTT.

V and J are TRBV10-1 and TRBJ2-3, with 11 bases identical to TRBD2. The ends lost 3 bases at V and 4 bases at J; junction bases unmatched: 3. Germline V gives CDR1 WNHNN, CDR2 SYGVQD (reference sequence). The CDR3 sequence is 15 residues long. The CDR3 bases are TGCGCCAGCAGTGAAAGTAGCGGGGGGGCAGATACGCAGTATTTT. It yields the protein CASSESSGGADTQYF.

CDR3 nucleotide sequence: TGTGCCAGCAGTCCGGACAGGGTAAATGGAAACACCATATATTTT. This gives the protein CASSPDRVNGNTIYF. This chain joins TRBV7-7 and TRBJ1-3, with 8 bases matching TRBD1. The CDR3 runs 15 residues. Trimming cost V 6 bases and J 3 bases; bases outside gene matches: 7. Germline V gives CDR1 SSHAT, CDR2 FNYEAQ (reference sequence).

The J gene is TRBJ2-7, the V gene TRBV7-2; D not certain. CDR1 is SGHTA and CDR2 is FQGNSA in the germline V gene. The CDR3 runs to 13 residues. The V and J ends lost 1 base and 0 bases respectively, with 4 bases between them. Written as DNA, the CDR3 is TGTGCCAGCAGCTTAGTAAGCTCCTACGAGCAGTACTTC. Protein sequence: CASSLVSSYEQYF.

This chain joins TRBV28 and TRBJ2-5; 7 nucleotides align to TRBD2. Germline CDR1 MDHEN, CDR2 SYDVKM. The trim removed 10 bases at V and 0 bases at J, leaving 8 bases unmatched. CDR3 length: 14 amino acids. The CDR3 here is CAIAGTTYQETQYF. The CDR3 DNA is TGTGCCATCGCCGGGACTACGTACCAAGAGACCCAGTACTTC. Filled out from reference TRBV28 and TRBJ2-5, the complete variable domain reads DVKVTQSSRYLVKRTGEKVFLECVQDMDHENMFWYRQDPGLGLRLIYFSYDVKMKEKGDIPEGYSVSREKKERFSLILESASTNQTSMYLCAIAGTTYQETQYFGPGTRLLVL.

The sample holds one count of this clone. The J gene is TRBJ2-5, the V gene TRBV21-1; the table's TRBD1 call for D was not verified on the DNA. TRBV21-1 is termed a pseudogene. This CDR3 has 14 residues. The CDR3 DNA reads TGTGCCAGCAGCTCCCGGGACAAACAAGAGACCCAGTACTTC. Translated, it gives CASSSRDKQETQYF.

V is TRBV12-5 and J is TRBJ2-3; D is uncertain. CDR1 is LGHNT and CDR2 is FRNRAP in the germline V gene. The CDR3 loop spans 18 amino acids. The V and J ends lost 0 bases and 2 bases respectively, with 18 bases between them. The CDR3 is CASGLVVVIEVFTDTQYF. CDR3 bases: TGTGCTAGTGGTTTGGTAGTTGTAATTGAGGTTTTCACAGATACGCAGTATTTT.

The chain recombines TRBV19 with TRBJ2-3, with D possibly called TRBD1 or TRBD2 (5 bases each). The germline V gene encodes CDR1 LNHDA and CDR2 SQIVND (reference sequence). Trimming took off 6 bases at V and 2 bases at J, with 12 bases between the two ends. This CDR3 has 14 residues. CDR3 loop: CASRLGDITDTQYF. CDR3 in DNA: TGTGCCAGTAGATTGGGGGATATCACAGATACGCAGTATTTT.

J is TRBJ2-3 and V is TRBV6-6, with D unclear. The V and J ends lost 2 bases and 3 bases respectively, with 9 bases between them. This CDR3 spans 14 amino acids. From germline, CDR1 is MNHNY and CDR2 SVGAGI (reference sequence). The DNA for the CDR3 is TGTGCCAGCAGTTACCCTGGACGGACAGATACGCAGTATTTT. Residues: CASSYPGRTDTQYF.

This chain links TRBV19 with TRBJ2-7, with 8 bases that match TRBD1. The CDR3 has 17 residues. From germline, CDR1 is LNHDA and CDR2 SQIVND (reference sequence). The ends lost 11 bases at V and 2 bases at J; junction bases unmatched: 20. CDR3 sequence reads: CAQGRGTGHSLTYEQYF. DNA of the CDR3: TGTGCCCAGGGGCGCGGGACAGGCCATTCCTTAACCTACGAGCAGTACTTC. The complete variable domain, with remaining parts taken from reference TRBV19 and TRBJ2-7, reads DGGITQSPKYLFRKEGQNVTLSCEQNLNHDAMYWYRQDPGQGLRLIYYSQIVNDFQKGDIAEGYSVSREKKESFPLTVTSAQKNPTAFYLCAQGRGTGHSLTYEQYFGPGTRLTVT.

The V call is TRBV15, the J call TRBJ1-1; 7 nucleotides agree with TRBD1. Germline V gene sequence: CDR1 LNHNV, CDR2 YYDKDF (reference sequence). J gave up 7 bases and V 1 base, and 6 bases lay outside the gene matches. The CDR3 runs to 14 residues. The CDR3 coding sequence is TGTGCCACCAGCAGAGCTACAGGGGAAGTTGAAGCTTTCTTT. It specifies CATSRATGEVEAFF.

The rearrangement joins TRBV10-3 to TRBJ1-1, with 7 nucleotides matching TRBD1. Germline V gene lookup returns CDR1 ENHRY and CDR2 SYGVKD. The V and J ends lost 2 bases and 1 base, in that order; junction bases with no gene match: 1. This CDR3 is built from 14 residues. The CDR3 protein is CAISERGRNTEAFF. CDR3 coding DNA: TGTGCCATCAGTGAGAGGGGGCGGAACACTGAAGCTTTCTTT.

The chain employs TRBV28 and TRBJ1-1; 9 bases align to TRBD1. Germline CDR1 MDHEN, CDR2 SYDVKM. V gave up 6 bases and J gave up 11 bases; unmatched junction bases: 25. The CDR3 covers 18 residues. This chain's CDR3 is CASSSFSWGQGPTRGAFF. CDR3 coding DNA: TGTGCCAGCAGCTCCTTCTCGTGGGGACAGGGCCCGACGCGGGGGGCTTTCTTT.

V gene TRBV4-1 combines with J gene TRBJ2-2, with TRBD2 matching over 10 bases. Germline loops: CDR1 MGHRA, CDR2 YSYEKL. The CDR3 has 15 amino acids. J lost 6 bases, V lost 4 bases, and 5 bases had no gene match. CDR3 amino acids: CASSLSGLAAGELFF. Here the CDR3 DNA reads TGCGCCAGCAGCCTCTCCGGACTAGCGGCCGGGGAGCTGTTTTTT.

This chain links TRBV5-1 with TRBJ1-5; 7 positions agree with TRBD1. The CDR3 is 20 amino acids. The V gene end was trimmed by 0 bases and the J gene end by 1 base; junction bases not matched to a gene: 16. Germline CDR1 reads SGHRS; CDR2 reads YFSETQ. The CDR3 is CASSLASRGRDSQSNQPQHF. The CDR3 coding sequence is TGCGCCAGCAGCTTGGCCTCTAGGGGCCGGGACAGCCAAAGCAATCAGCCCCAGCATTTT.

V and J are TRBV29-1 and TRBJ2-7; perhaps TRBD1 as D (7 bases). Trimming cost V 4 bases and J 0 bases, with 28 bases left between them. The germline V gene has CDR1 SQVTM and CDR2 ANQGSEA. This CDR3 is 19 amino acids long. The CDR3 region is CSVVGRGPGRQGGSYEQYF. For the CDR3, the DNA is TGCAGCGTTGTAGGACGAGGGCCGGGAAGACAGGGAGGCTCCTACGAGCAGTACTTC.